Listed below are T cell receptor beta chains from one sample, sequenced in a study of beta chain features in type 1 diabetes. The repertoire was sequenced with immunoSEQ multiplex PCR; TCRdb's copy has only in-frame clones and lacks some. The data contain 600,000 or so clones, about an eighth of them seen just once; the ten biggest clones take up roughly 0.11%. Material: naive CD4+ T cells from blood. The receptors originated from a man aged 25-45 years with type 1 diabetes. The CDR3 runs from the conserved cysteine through the conserved F or W. The D gene is left open where the match is weak. Size tells how often a clone was seen (once, few, many) or the class of an expanded clone, and some rows leave it out.

V gene	clone size	J gene	D gene	CDR3 DNA	CDR3 protein
TRBV7-2	many	TRBJ1-3	-	TGTGCCAGCAGCTTAGGATCTGGAAACACCATATATTTT	CASSLGSGNTIYF
TRBV9	once	TRBJ1-4	TRBD1	TGTGCCAGCAGCGTTGCAGGGGGCATTAATGAAAAACTGTTTTTT	CASSVAGGINEKLFF
TRBV9	-	TRBJ2-4	-	TGTGCCAGTGGGGCAGGCGGGGACATTCAGTACTTC	CASGAGGDIQYF
TRBV27	-	TRBJ2-1	-	TGTGCCAGCAGTCCACGTCCGGGGGCCTACAATGAGCAGTTCTTC	CASSPRPGAYNEQFF
TRBV15	-	TRBJ2-3	-	TGTGCCACCAGCAAAAGGGAACGCGGCGGGGGCACAGATACGCAGTATTTT	CATSKRERGGGTDTQYF
TRBV11-3	few	TRBJ1-2	-	TGTGCCAGCAGCACCACCGGGGGACTCTATGGCTACACCTTC	CASSTTGGLYGYTF
TRBV28	-	TRBJ1-5	TRBD1	TGTGCCAGCAGCCGGACAGGGGATGTTGGGCCCCAGCATTTT	CASSRTGDVGPQHF
TRBV18	few	TRBJ2-7	-	TGTGCCAGCTCACGAAACGTCGACTTCCACTACGAGCAGTACTTC	CASSRNVDFHYEQYF
TRBV2	once	TRBJ2-1	-	TGTGCCAGCAGTGAAGCGGAGGACATCGAGCAGTTCTTC	CASSEAEDIEQFF
TRBV9	few	TRBJ1-2	-	TGTGCCAGCAGCAACACAGCCGAGGTCTATGGCTACACCTTC	CASSNTAEVYGYTF
TRBV29-1	few	TRBJ2-1	-	TGCAGCGGGGGGAGCAATGAGCAGTTCTTC	CSGGSNEQFF
TRBV7-9	-	TRBJ2-7	TRBD1	TGTGCCAGCAGCTTTAACAGGGGTAGCTCCTACGAGCAGTACTTC	CASSFNRGSSYEQYF
TRBV21-1	-	TRBJ1-5	-	TGTGCCAGCAGCAAAGGGGGAGCCCTGGGGAATCAGCCCCAGCATTTT	CASSKGGALGNQPQHF
TRBV29-1	-	TRBJ2-7	TRBD1	TGCAGCGTTCCGGGACAGGAACACTACGAGCAGTACTTC	CSVPGQEHYEQYF
TRBV9	-	TRBJ2-3	TRBD2	TGTGCCAGCAGCGTACTACCGCGGGGGAGCACAGATACGCAGTATTTT	CASSVLPRGSTDTQYF
TRBV6-6	few	TRBJ1-5	-	TGTGCCAGCAGCCGCGACCGGCAGCCCCAGCATTTT	CASSRDRQPQHF
TRBV10-3	-	TRBJ2-7	TRBD2	TGTGCCATCAGGCCCGCGGGGGGTACCTACGAGCAGTACTTC	CAIRPAGGTYEQYF
TRBV6-1	few	TRBJ2-3	-	TGTGCCAGCAGCCAAGGGATGAGCACAGATACGCAGTATTTT	CASSQGMSTDTQYF
TRBV5-4	-	TRBJ2-3	TRBD2	TGTGCCAGCAGCCGGGGGGTTCCCCGGGCCGGGGCAGATACGCAGTATTTT	CASSRGVPRAGADTQYF
TRBV5-1	-	TRBJ1-1	TRBD1	TGCGCCAGGGTATACAGGGGCCCGAACACTGAAGCTTTCTTT	CARVYRGPNTEAFF
TRBV9	-	TRBJ1-5	-	TGTGCCAGCAATGGCCCTTCCATACGGGGCCCCCGCTTTACATCTCAGCCCCAGCATTTT	CASNGPSIRGPRFTSQPQHF
TRBV11-2	-	TRBJ2-4	TRBD2	TGTGCCAGCAGCCAAAGGGAGGGATTCAACATTCAGTACTTC	CASSQREGFNIQYF
TRBV10-3	-	TRBJ2-3	TRBD2	TGTGCCGCCAGTACTAGCGCAGATACGCAGTATTTT	CAASTSADTQYF
TRBV29-1	few	TRBJ2-5	-	TGCAGCGTTGAATTCTCCCCAGTGGGCCAAGAGACCCAGTACTTC	CSVEFSPVGQETQYF
TRBV2	once	TRBJ2-7	-	TGTGCCAGCAGTGAATTGGGACCACCTCACTCCTACGAGCAGTACTTC	CASSELGPPHSYEQYF
TRBV5-1	-	TRBJ1-2	TRBD1	TGCGCCAGCAGCTTACGACAGGGGGTTGACTATGGCTACACCTTC	CASSLRQGVDYGYTF
TRBV9	few	TRBJ2-1	-	TGTGCCAGCAGACCACCCGGAGACTCGAGCTCCTACAATGAGCAGTTCTTC	CASRPPGDSSSYNEQFF
TRBV5-1	few	TRBJ2-3	-	TGCGCCAGCACGCCCGGGACAAGCACAGATACGCAGTATTTT	CASTPGTSTDTQYF
TRBV9	few	TRBJ1-1	-	TGTGCCAGCAGCGCGAAGGCCGGGGCGGGCACTGAAGCTTTCTTT	CASSAKAGAGTEAFF
TRBV28	few	TRBJ1-2	TRBD1	TGTGCCAGCAGTTTATACCCCCCTGGACAGGGAGTCTATGGCTACACCTTC	CASSLYPPGQGVYGYTF
TRBV30	few	TRBJ2-6	-	TGTGCCTCAAGGGGGACTGGGGCCAACGTCCTGACTTTC	CASRGTGANVLTF
TRBV14	-	TRBJ2-7	-	TGTGCCAGCAGCCAAGTCTGGACCGCTTCAGGGGCCGAGCAGTACTTC	CASSQVWTASGAEQYF
TRBV2	few	TRBJ2-2	-	TGTGCCAGCAGATGGCGCGGGGCGAGCACCGGGGAGCTGTTTTTT	CASRWRGASTGELFF
TRBV7-9	-	TRBJ2-5	TRBD1	TGTGCCAGCAGCGCGACAGGGTTACAAGAGACCCAGTACTTC	CASSATGLQETQYF
TRBV28	-	TRBJ1-2	TRBD1	TGTGCCAGCAGTTTAGATACAGGGGGTAACTATGGCTACACCTTC	CASSLDTGGNYGYTF
TRBV6-5	few	TRBJ1-6	TRBD1	TGTGCCAGCAGATCCGGGACAGAGAATTCACCCCTCCACTTT	CASRSGTENSPLHF
TRBV2	-	TRBJ1-6	-	TGTGCCAGCAGTGAAGGCCTGGGCGTGGAATCACCCCTCCACTTT	CASSEGLGVESPLHF
TRBV6-6	few	TRBJ2-4	-	TGTGCCAGCAGCCGACGGACAGACAGGCAAAACATTCAGTACTTC	CASSRRTDRQNIQYF
TRBV30	few	TRBJ1-5	-	TGTGCCTGGAGTAGGGCTAGCAATCAGCCCCAGCATTTT	CAWSRASNQPQHF
TRBV18	few	TRBJ1-2	TRBD1	TGTGCCAGCTCAGGGGACAGGGACTATGGCTACACCTTC	CASSGDRDYGYTF
TRBV7-2	-	TRBJ1-6	-	TGTGCCAGCAGCTTAGTCGCAGGGAGCAATTCACCCCTCCACTTT	CASSLVAGSNSPLHF
TRBV7-9	-	TRBJ2-5	-	TGTGCCAGCAGCTCAACCTCGACAGGAACAGGGGAGACCCAGTACTTC	CASSSTSTGTGETQYF
TRBV10-3	-	TRBJ1-6	-	TGTGCCATCAGTGACGAGGGCATATCACCCCTCCACTTT	CAISDEGISPLHF
TRBV11-3	-	TRBJ2-7	-	TGTGCCAGCAGCCCACCCGGGGGAAGCGACGAGCAGTACTTC	CASSPPGGSDEQYF
TRBV29-1	-	TRBJ2-7	TRBD1	TGCAGCGTTGAAGACGGACAGGGTTTTTTGGACGAGCAGTACTTC	CSVEDGQGFLDEQYF
TRBV4-3	-	TRBJ2-2	-	TGCGCCAGCAGCCAAGATAGAGACTCTGCGAACACCGGGGAGCTGTTTTTT	CASSQDRDSANTGELFF